The text below deals with one TCR beta chain. The repertoire was sequenced with immunoSEQ multiplex PCR; TCRdb's copy has only in-frame clones and lacks some. The repertoire has 20,000 to 25,000 clones, around four fifths of them found once; the top ten carry around a sixth. V shed 0 bases and J 9 bases; nucleotides not matched to a gene: 3. The CDR3 extends over 15 amino acids. Germline V gives CDR1 SEHNR, CDR2 FQNEAQ (reference sequence). This entry belongs to a study of T cell changes during pregnancy in multiple sclerosis. The clonotype comes from a female donor in good health, enrolled as a control in a pregnancy study. The source was CD8+ T cells from peripheral blood mononuclear cells, collected in the first trimester of pregnancy. The chain has TRBV7-9 and TRBJ2-1; the match to TRBD2 covers 12 bases. In nucleotides, the CDR3 is TGTGCCAGCAGCTTAGCCCTAGCGGGAGGGGGTGAGCAGTTCTTC. Translating it yields CASSLALAGGGEQFF.